This T cell receptor beta chain was recorded in a study of a mutant IDH1 vaccine in newly diagnosed glioma. As for the study in general: Beginning 4-6 weeks after radiotherapy alone, or with temozolomide cycles, vaccination took place. The therapy given earlier, which was standard therapy, consisted of radiotherapy, temozolomide, or both, and most of the patients received both.

As concerns this clone: Its antigen is undetermined.

The table came from immunoSEQ multiplex PCR; TCRdb's copy has only in-frame clones and leaves some out. The sample has about 40,000 clones; 80% to 95% are singletons. Time point of the sample: week 5, during vaccination. It was 300 ug of mutant IDH1 20-mer peptide that made up each vaccine dose, given with topical imiquimod. This CDR3 contains 15 residues. V was clipped by 1 base and J by 4 bases, with 13 bases between them. Germline values: CDR1 SGHTA, CDR2 FQGNSA. Sequencing used PBMCs, obtained from a glioma patient whose treatment included an IDH1 peptide vaccine. The sequence was obtained from a man aged 45 to 65 with glioma. The chain links TRBV7-2 to TRBJ1-1; D not resolved. The CDR3: CASSLGQNGLTEAFF. The CDR3 region has the DNA TGTGCCAGCAGCTTAGGTCAGAATGGACTCACTGAAGCTTTCTTT.